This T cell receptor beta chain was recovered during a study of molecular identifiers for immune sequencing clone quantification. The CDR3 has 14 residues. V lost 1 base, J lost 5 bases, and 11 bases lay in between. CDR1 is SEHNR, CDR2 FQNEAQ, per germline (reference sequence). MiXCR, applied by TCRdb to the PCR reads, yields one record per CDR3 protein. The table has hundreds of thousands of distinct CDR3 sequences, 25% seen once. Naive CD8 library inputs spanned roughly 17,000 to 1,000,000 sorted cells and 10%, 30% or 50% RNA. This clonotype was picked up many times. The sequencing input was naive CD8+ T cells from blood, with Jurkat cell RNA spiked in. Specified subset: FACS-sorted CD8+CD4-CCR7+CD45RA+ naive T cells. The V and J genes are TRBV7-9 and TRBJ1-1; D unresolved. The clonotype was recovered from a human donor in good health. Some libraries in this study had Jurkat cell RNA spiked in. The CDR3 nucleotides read TGTGCCAGCAGCTTAGATGGCATGGTGACTGAAGCTTTCTTT. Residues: CASSLDGMVTEAFF.